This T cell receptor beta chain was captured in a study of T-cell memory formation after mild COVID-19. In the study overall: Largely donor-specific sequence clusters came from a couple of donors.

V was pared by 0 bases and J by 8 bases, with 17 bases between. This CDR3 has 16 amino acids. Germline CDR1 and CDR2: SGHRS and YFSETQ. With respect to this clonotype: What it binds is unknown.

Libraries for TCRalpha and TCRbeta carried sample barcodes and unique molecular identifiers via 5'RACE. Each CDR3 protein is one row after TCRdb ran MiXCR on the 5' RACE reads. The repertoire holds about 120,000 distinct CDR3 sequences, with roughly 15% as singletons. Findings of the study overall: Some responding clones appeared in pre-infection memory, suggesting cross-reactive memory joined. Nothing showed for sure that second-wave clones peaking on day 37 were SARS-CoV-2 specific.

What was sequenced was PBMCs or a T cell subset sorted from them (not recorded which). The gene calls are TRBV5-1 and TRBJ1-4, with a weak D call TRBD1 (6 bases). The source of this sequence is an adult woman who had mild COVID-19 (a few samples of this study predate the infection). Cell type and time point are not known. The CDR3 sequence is CASSLEPQGLEEKLFF. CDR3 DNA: TGCGCCAGCAGCTTGGAACCACAGGGTTTAGAGGAAAAACTGTTTTTT.